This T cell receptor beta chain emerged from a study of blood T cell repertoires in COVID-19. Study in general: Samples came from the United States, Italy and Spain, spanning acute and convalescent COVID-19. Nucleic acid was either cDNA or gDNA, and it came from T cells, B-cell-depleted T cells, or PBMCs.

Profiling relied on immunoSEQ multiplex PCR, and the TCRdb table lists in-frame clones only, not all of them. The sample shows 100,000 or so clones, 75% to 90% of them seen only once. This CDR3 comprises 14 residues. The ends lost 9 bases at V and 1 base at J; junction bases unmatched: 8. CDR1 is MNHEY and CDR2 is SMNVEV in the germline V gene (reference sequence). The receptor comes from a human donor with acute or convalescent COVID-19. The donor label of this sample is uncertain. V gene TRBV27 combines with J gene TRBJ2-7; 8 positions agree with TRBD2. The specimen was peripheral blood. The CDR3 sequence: CASTPSGGSYEQYF. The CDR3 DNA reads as TGTGCCAGTACCCCCAGCGGGGGATCCTACGAGCAGTACTTC.